This TCR beta chain was captured in a study of human T cells and chemical hapten exposure. Ten or more counts support this clonotype. Time point meaning: patch test 3, about 24 weeks after DPC sensitization. Specified treatment: therapeutic diphenylcyclopropenone sensitization with weekly scalp DPC. Per germline, CDR1 SGHAT and CDR2 FQNNGV. Trimming removed 5 bases at V and 8 bases at J, with 18 bases between. CDR3 length: 15 amino acids. MiXCR, run by TCRdb on the RACE reads, gives a single entry per CDR3 protein. Of about 90,000 distinct CDR3 sequences listed, roughly a tenth are singletons. The rearrangement joins TRBV11-2 to TRBJ1-4; TRBD1 might be the D (5 bases). Sequencing used whole blood, obtained in connection with sensitization to the hapten diphenylcyclopropenone (DPC). This sequence was found in a woman under 40 with alopecia areata. Some clones in this sample may be carry-over from other donors' samples. The CDR3 spells CASSPAQGMMEKLFF. The CDR3 nucleotides read TGTGCCAGCAGCCCCGCCCAGGGAATGATGGAAAAACTGTTTTTT.